The T cell receptor (beta chain) described here comes from a study of blood T cell repertoires in COVID-19. With respect to this clone: The sample holds other DNA sequences that translate to the same CDR3.

V lost 3 bases and J 5 bases, leaving 10 bases between the germline ends. CDR1 and CDR2 from the germline V gene are MNHEY and SMNVEV (reference sequence). The CDR3 covers 13 residues. Profiling relied on immunoSEQ multiplex PCR, and the TCRdb table lists in-frame clones only, not all of them. This table has 400,000 or so clones, around 90% appearing once. The chain uses TRBV27 and TRBJ1-2; D not certain. The sequence came from a woman aged 40 to 50 with acute COVID-19. The sequencing input was PBMCs or T cells enriched from blood (not recorded which). The CDR3: CASSFRGGYGYTF. The CDR3 DNA follows: TGTGCCAGCAGTTTCCGGGGTGGGTATGGCTACACCTTC.